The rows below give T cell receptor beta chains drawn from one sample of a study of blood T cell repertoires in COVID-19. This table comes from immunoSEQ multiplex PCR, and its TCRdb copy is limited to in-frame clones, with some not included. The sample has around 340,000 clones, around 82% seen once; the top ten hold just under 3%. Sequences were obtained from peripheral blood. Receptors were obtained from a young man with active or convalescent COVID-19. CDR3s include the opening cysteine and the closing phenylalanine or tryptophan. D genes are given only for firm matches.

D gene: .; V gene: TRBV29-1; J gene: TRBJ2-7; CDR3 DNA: TGCAGCGTTCGAGAGACCTACGAGCAGTACTTC; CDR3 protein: CSVRETYEQYF
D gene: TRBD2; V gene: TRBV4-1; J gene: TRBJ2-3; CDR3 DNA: TGCGCCAGCAGTCCTAGCGGTAGCACAGATACGCAGTATTTT; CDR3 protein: CASSPSGSTDTQYF
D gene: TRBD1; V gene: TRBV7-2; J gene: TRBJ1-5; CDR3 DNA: TGTGCCAGCAGGAGGGCAGGGGGCGCGAATCAGCCCCAGCATTTT; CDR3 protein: CASRRAGGANQPQHF
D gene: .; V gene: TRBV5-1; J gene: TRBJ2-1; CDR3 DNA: TGCGCCAGCAGCTTGGACAGGAACAATGAGCAGTTCTTC; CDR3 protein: CASSLDRNNEQFF
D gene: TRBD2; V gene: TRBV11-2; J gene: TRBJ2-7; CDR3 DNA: TGTGCCAGCAGCTTACATAGGGAGGGCTACGAGCAGTACTTC; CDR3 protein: CASSLHREGYEQYF
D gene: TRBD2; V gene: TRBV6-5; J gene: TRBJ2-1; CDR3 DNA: TGTGCCAGCAGATCTAGCGGAGTGAATGAGCAGTTCTTC; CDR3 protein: CASRSSGVNEQFF
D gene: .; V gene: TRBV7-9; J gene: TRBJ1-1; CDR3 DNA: TGTGCCAGCAGCTTAGGTTCTAGCACTGAAGCTTTCTTT; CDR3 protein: CASSLGSSTEAFF
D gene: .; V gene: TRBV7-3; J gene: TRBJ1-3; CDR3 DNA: TGTGCCAGCAGCGCATCAGGGCCCTCTGGAAACACCATATATTTT; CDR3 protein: CASSASGPSGNTIYF
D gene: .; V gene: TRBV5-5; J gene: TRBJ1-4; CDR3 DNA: TGTGCCAGCAGCAGCAACAGGAAGGATAATGAAAAACTGTTTTTT; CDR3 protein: CASSSNRKDNEKLFF
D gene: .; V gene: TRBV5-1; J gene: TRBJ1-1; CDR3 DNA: TGCGCCAGCAGCTCAAAACCGGGGGTCACTGAAGCTTTCTTT; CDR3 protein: CASSSKPGVTEAFF